The clone carrying this TCR beta chain has a handful of counts. What it binds is unknown. CDR3 length equals 20 residues. The V end was cut by 5 bases, the J end by 1 base, with 29 bases between. TCRdb re-called the RACE reads with MiXCR, one entry per CDR3 protein. The data show about 69,000 distinct CDR3 sequences, under 13% seen once. The data belong to a study of human T cells and chemical hapten exposure. Study-wide background: The use of 2% DPC on approximately 2 cm by approximately 2 cm of upper inner arm skin constituted sensitization. Overall study results and limits: The study found that DPC sensitization did not change TCRs above 1 in 1000 frequency.

Time point reported: patch test 2, 6 weeks after DPC sensitization. Treatment reported: therapeutic diphenylcyclopropenone sensitization with weekly scalp DPC. This clonotype was obtained from a woman in her forties or fifties with alopecia areata. Some clones in this sample may be carry-over from other donors' samples. The chain joins TRBV12-3 or TRBV12-4 to TRBJ1-1; D might be TRBD1 (5 bases). The source was whole blood, collected in connection with sensitization to the hapten diphenylcyclopropenone (DPC). The CDR3 DNA follows: TGTGCCAGCAGTCCATTTTCGGGCGGACTGTTTCGGGGCCCGAACACTGAAGCTTTCTTT. This sequence encodes CASSPFSGGLFRGPNTEAFF.